The source of this T cell receptor (beta chain) is a study of T-cell memory formation after mild COVID-19. Study summary: Clusters were largely donor specific.

This clonotype was detected a few times. Its antigen is currently unknown. Trimming stripped 2 bases from V and 0 bases from J, with 10 bases between. The CDR3 runs to 15 residues. The germline gives CDR1 MNHEY, CDR2 SVGAGI. Study findings and constraints: Shrinking CD4+ clones resided mostly in CM and EM, and CD8+ ones in EMRA. Prior to infection, memory already included some responding clones, suggesting cross-reactive memory joined.

5'RACE primed from the constant segment yielded TCR alpha and TCR beta cDNA libraries bearing sample barcodes and UMIs. TCRdb re-called the 5' RACE reads through MiXCR, storing one row per CDR3 protein. The sample shows about 110,000 distinct CDR3 sequences, approximately 14% of them seen only once. This sequence joins TRBV6-5 and TRBJ1-1; D gene ambiguous. Material: PBMCs or a T cell subset sorted from them (not recorded which). The TCR comes from a man aged 18 to 30 who had mild COVID-19 (a few samples of this study predate the infection). Cell type and time point are not known. Here the CDR3 reads CASSYGSALNTEAFF. The CDR3 DNA reads as TGTGCCAGCAGTTACGGTTCGGCACTGAACACTGAAGCTTTCTTT.